What follows are 17 T cell receptor beta chains derived from one specimen sequenced in a study of blood T cell repertoires in COVID-19. Produced via immunoSEQ multiplex PCR; TCRdb's table is partial and in-frame only. The sample includes 65,000 to 95,000 clones, around 90% of them seen just once. Sequenced input: peripheral blood. These receptors were collected from a man aged 45-65 years with active COVID-19.

This clone was seen once. V gene TRBV19 combines with J gene TRBJ1-3, with a weak D call TRBD1 (5 bases). Germline V CDR1 and CDR2: LNHDA, SQIVND (reference sequence). V lost 3 bases, J lost 3 bases, and 12 bases lay in between. CDR3 length: 15 residues. This CDR3 is CASSITGIYGNTIYF. DNA for the CDR3: TGTGCCAGTAGTATCACAGGAATTTATGGAAACACCATATATTTT.

The V and J genes are TRBV6-5 and TRBJ1-2; D may be TRBD1 (6 bases). The V and J ends lost 5 bases and 5 bases respectively, with 18 bases between them. The CDR3 is 15 residues long. The germline CDR1 and CDR2 sequences are MNHEY and SVGAGI. The CDR3 spells CASSHGQSHGYGYTF. CDR3 bases: TGTGCCAGCAGTCATGGACAGTCCCATGGGTATGGCTACACCTTC.

This clone was counted a single time. The rearrangement links TRBV18 to TRBJ1-1; D unresolved. Germline V gene sequence: CDR1 KGHSH, CDR2 LQKENI. V gave up 6 bases and J gave up 4 bases, with 12 bases separating them. The CDR3 runs to 13 residues. The CDR3 reads CASSREDGTEAFF. For the CDR3, the DNA is TGTGCCAGCTCGAGGGAGGACGGCACTGAAGCTTTCTTT.

The V and J genes are TRBV5-6 and TRBJ1-6, with TRBD1 as a possible D gene (5 bases). The CDR3 totals 14 residues. V dropped 6 bases and J dropped 7 bases, with 14 bases sitting between them. Germline CDR1 SGHDT, CDR2 YYEEEE. The CDR3 sequence: CASTKTANNSPLHF. In nucleotides, the CDR3 is TGTGCCAGCACCAAGACAGCAAACAATTCACCCCTCCACTTT.

The V call is TRBV10-2, the J call TRBJ1-5; TRBD1 is a possible D gene (6 bases). V dropped 6 bases and J dropped 7 bases, with 13 bases sitting between them. This CDR3 contains 13 residues. Germline assignment: CDR1 WSHSY and CDR2 SAAADI. The CDR3 nucleotides are TGCGCCAGCAGCACAGGGATAGGACAGCCCCAGCATTTT. Its translation is CASSTGIGQPQHF.

The rearrangement joins TRBV4-2 to TRBJ1-1; D ambiguous. This CDR3 region has 11 residues. Trimming removed 1 base at V and 6 bases at J, with 3 bases between. CDR1 LGHNA and CDR2 YNFKEQ come from the germline V gene. Here the CDR3 reads CASSQAAEAFF. The CDR3 DNA reads TGTGCCAGCAGCCAAGCGGCTGAAGCTTTCTTT.

This chain joins TRBV7-7 and TRBJ2-1, with D unresolved. Germline V CDR1 and CDR2: SSHAT, FNYEAQ (reference sequence). This CDR3 comprises 13 residues. Trimming took off 3 bases at V and 4 bases at J, with 7 bases between the two ends. CDR3 in DNA: TGTGCCAGCAGCTTGGCACAGTACAATGAGCAGTTCTTC. Residues: CASSLAQYNEQFF.

The V and J genes are TRBV4-3 and TRBJ1-1; D is undetermined. V lost 0 bases and J 4 bases, leaving 9 bases between the germline ends. Germline CDR1 reads LGHNA; CDR2 reads YSLEER. This CDR3 contains 14 residues. The CDR3 DNA reads as TGCGCCAGCAGCCAAGATAGGAGGGCCACTGAAGCTTTCTTT. This translates into CASSQDRRATEAFF.

The V and J genes are TRBV19 and TRBJ2-3; 8 bases are a match to TRBD2. CDR3 length: 18 amino acids. The V segment lost 1 base and the J segment 6 bases; nucleotides outside the gene matches: 15. Germline loops: CDR1 LNHDA, CDR2 SQIVND (reference sequence). CDR3 sequence reads: CASSIGPSGGAASDTQYF. CDR3 bases: TGTGCCAGTAGTATAGGCCCCAGCGGGGGAGCGGCATCCGATACGCAGTATTTT.

The J gene is TRBJ1-1, the V gene TRBV19; 8 nucleotides match TRBD1. The CDR3 contains 14 residues. The V segment lost 3 bases and the J segment 5 bases; nucleotides outside the gene matches: 5. Germline values: CDR1 LNHDA, CDR2 SQIVND (reference sequence). CDR3 nucleotide sequence: TGTGCCAGTAGTATGGGACAGGCGGTGACTGAAGCTTTCTTT. This sequence encodes CASSMGQAVTEAFF.

The rearrangement uses TRBV6-6 and TRBJ1-4; 9 bases line up with TRBD1. The J segment lost 5 bases and the V segment lost 6 bases, leaving 1 base of the junction unmatched. The CDR3 loop spans 13 amino acids. Looked up from germline, CDR1 is MNHNY and CDR2 is SVGAGI (reference sequence). This CDR3 is CASRGTGNEKLFF. The CDR3 bases are TGTGCCAGCAGGGGGACAGGGAATGAAAAACTGTTTTTT.

The chain carries TRBV24-1 and TRBJ2-2, with D possibly being TRBD2 (5 bases). There are 14 residues in the CDR3. Trimming took 5 bases from V and 2 from J, leaving 8 bases between them. CDR1 and CDR2 (germline): KGHDR, SFDVKD. The CDR3 region has the DNA TGTGCCACCAGTGGAGGGTTTAACACCGGGGAGCTGTTTTTT. Translated: CATSGGFNTGELFF.

The rearrangement uses TRBV2 and TRBJ2-6; 9 nucleotides agree with TRBD1. The CDR3 is 17 residues long. V shed 9 bases, J shed 0 bases, and the junction held 9 bases outside the gene matches. The germline V gene has CDR1 SNHLY and CDR2 FYNNEI. This CDR3 is CARTKGTGSSGANVLTF. The CDR3 nucleotides are TGTGCCAGAACCAAAGGGACAGGGAGCTCTGGGGCCAACGTCCTGACTTTC.

This rearrangement joins TRBV4-2 to TRBJ2-1; 8 positions match TRBD2. The CDR3 runs 16 residues. The J segment lost 3 bases and the V segment lost 2 bases, leaving 6 bases of the junction unmatched. CDR1 and CDR2 from the germline V gene are LGHNA and YNFKEQ. The CDR3 bases are TGTGCCAGCAGCCAACAAGCGGGAGACGGCTACAATGAGCAGTTCTTC. Its protein is CASSQQAGDGYNEQFF.

CDR3 protein: CASSFHEGDEQFF. DNA of the CDR3: TGTGCCAGCTCATTCCATGAAGGGGATGAGCAGTTCTTC. The V gene is TRBV18, the J gene TRBJ2-1; maybe TRBD1 (5 bases). This CDR3 is 13 amino acids long. With 5 bases removed from V and 8 bases from J, the gap between germline ends came to 13 bases. Germline V CDR1 and CDR2: KGHSH, LQKENI.

This clone appeared a few times. This chain uses TRBV7-9 with TRBJ1-1; 7 bases are a match to TRBD1. V trimming: 5 bases; J trimming: 11 bases; junction bases outside the gene matches: 8. This CDR3 contains 12 residues. Germline loops: CDR1 SEHNR, CDR2 FQNEAQ (reference sequence). For the CDR3, the DNA is TGTGCCAGCAGCATAAGGACAGGAGGGGCTTTCTTT. Its protein is CASSIRTGGAFF.

The genes are TRBV19 and TRBJ2-2, with a possible D match to TRBD2 (6 bases). The germline V gene has CDR1 LNHDA and CDR2 SQIVND (reference sequence). The CDR3 consists of 15 residues. V lost 3 bases and J 6 bases, leaving 14 bases between the germline ends. The CDR3 nucleotides are TGTGCCAGTAGTATTTGGACGGCGGGACCCGGGGAGCTGTTTTTT. Residues: CASSIWTAGPGELFF.